Presented here are 20 T cell receptor beta chains from one specimen sequenced in a study of blood T cell repertoires in COVID-19. TCRdb keeps only in-frame clones here, not all; method: immunoSEQ multiplex PCR. The data show about 74,000 clones, with 80% to 95% seen just once and 4.8% held by the top ten. Input material: peripheral blood. These receptors came from a woman aged 60-70 years with active COVID-19.

The chain recombines TRBV7-8 with TRBJ2-1; 8 bases agree with TRBD1. The CDR3 is made up of 17 amino acids. Germline CDR1 and CDR2: SGHVS and FQNEAQ. The ends lost 1 base at V and 0 bases at J; junction bases unmatched: 5. CDR3 coding DNA: TGTGCCAGCAGCTTAGGACGGACAGGGAGCTCCTACAATGAGCAGTTCTTC. Its translation: CASSLGRTGSSYNEQFF.

V usage is TRBV30 and J usage is TRBJ2-2; TRBD2 matches 8 bases. V was pared by 1 base and J by 3 bases, with 7 bases of the junction left unmatched. The V gene's germline CDR1 is GTSNPN and CDR2 SVGIG (reference sequence). This CDR3 comprises 16 residues. The CDR3 nucleotides are TGTGCCTGGAGTGATAAGACTAGCGACTACACCGGGGAGCTGTTTTTT. Its translation: CAWSDKTSDYTGELFF.

In regard to this clone: This same CDR3 is encoded by further DNA sequences in the sample. The V and J genes are TRBV9 and TRBJ1-1, with D maybe TRBD1 (6 bases). V lost 3 bases to trimming and J lost 0 bases, with 9 bases between them. The CDR3 length is 14 residues. Germline CDR1 is SGDLS and CDR2 is YYNGEE. The CDR3 here is CASSADSLNTEAFF. In DNA form, the CDR3 reads TGTGCCAGCAGCGCGGACAGCCTGAACACTGAAGCTTTCTTT.

The chain is built from TRBV7-2 and TRBJ1-3; D unresolved. CDR1 is SGHTA and CDR2 is FQGNSA in the germline V gene. CDR3 size: 14 residues. The V end lost 2 bases, the J end lost 2 bases, and 7 bases lay between the germline ends. CDR3 bases: TGTGCCAGCAGCTTAAGCCGTCCTGGAAACACCATATATTTT. Translation gives CASSLSRPGNTIYF.

V gene TRBV5-5 combines with J gene TRBJ2-7; 10 bases match TRBD2. Germline V gives CDR1 SGHKS, CDR2 YYEKEE (reference sequence). V trimming: 4 bases; J trimming: 4 bases; junction bases outside the gene matches: 8. The CDR3 totals 15 residues. CDR3 sequence: CASSRISSGSYEQYF. The CDR3 DNA follows: TGTGCCAGCAGCCGGATCTCTAGCGGGAGTTACGAGCAGTACTTC.

This clone appeared a few times. V is TRBV9 and J is TRBJ2-1; TRBD2 aligns across 8 bases. CDR3 length: 16 residues. Per the germline V gene, CDR1 is SGDLS and CDR2 is YYNGEE. V gave up 3 bases and J gave up 7 bases; unmatched junction bases: 12. This chain's CDR3 is CASSDLRLATINEQFF. CDR3 sequence (DNA): TGTGCCAGCAGCGACCTCAGACTAGCGACAATAAATGAGCAGTTCTTC.

This clone was detected only once. The chain is built from TRBV5-1 and TRBJ1-1; D gene uncertain. Per the germline V gene, CDR1 is SGHRS and CDR2 is YFSETQ. The ends were cut back, 2 bases at V and 0 bases at J, with 8 bases in the middle. The CDR3 is 14 amino acids. This chain's CDR3 is CASSLAPMNTEAFF. The CDR3 bases are TGCGCCAGCAGCTTAGCCCCTATGAACACTGAAGCTTTCTTT.

CDR3 region: CASRWTSGSTGELFF. The CDR3 DNA sequence: TGTGCCAGCAGATGGACTAGCGGGAGCACCGGGGAGCTGTTTTTT. The gene calls are TRBV4-2 and TRBJ2-2, with 13 bases aligning to TRBD2. V trimming: 6 bases; J trimming: 4 bases; junction bases outside the gene matches: 2. Germline CDR1 and CDR2: LGHNA and YNFKEQ. This CDR3 region has 15 residues.

The chain combines TRBV5-1 with TRBJ2-1; weak D call: TRBD1 (5 bases). The ends were cut back, 4 bases at V and 4 bases at J, with 21 bases in the middle. The CDR3 contains 17 residues. The V gene's germline CDR1 is SGHRS and CDR2 YFSETQ. The CDR3 DNA sequence: TGCGCCAGCAGCGAACAGGCCCCCGGGTCCGGATACAATGAGCAGTTCTTC. It specifies CASSEQAPGSGYNEQFF.

The chain employs TRBV28 and TRBJ2-3, with TRBD2 as a possible D gene (5 bases). Deletions cut 6 bases from V and 4 bases from J, with 11 bases between. This CDR3 has 13 residues. Looked up from germline, CDR1 is MDHEN and CDR2 is SYDVKM. In DNA, the CDR3 is TGTGCCAGCAGGGACTCCACCGCAGATACGCAGTATTTT. This translates into CASRDSTADTQYF.

A single count supports this clone. The V gene is TRBV5-1, the J gene TRBJ2-7, with 11 bases matching TRBD1. The germline CDR1 and CDR2 sequences are SGHRS and YFSETQ. The ends lost 3 bases at V and 3 bases at J; junction bases unmatched: 2. The CDR3 extends over 14 amino acids. The CDR3 is CASSSDRGLYEQYF. The CDR3 DNA is TGCGCCAGCAGCTCGGACAGGGGGCTCTACGAGCAGTACTTC.

The rearrangement joins TRBV20-1 to TRBJ1-2; a possible D gene is TRBD1 (5 bases). Trimming cost V 3 bases and J 5 bases, with 13 bases left between them. The CDR3 totals 13 residues. Germline lookup yields CDR1 DFQATT and CDR2 SNEGSKA (reference sequence). Here the CDR3 reads CSASGQGEYGYTF. The CDR3 nucleotides are TGCAGTGCTAGTGGCCAGGGCGAGTATGGCTACACCTTC.

V and J are TRBV6-5 and TRBJ2-7; tentative D call: TRBD2 (5 bases). This CDR3 has 15 amino acids. The V and J ends lost 5 bases and 6 bases respectively, with 20 bases between them. Per the germline V gene, CDR1 is MNHEY and CDR2 is SVGAGI. CDR3: CASSPARRTGGEQYF. The CDR3 coding sequence is TGTGCCAGCAGTCCCGCCCGGCGGACTGGTGGCGAGCAGTACTTC.

The chain employs TRBV3-1 (or the pseudogene TRBV3-2) and TRBJ2-1; TRBD2 matches at 7 bases. The J segment lost 3 bases and the V segment lost 4 bases, leaving 9 bases of the junction unmatched. CDR1 LGHDT and CDR2 YNNKEL come from the germline V gene (reference sequence). This CDR3 contains 16 residues. CDR3 coding DNA: TGTGCCAGCAGCCCCCAGTGGGGGGGGAGCTACAATGAGCAGTTCTTC. Encoded protein: CASSPQWGGSYNEQFF.

The chain couples TRBV28 to TRBJ2-1, with 9 bases aligning to TRBD2. With 5 bases clipped from V and 4 bases from J, the junction kept 9 bases outside the gene matches. CDR3 length: 16 residues. Germline V gives CDR1 MDHEN, CDR2 SYDVKM. CDR3 DNA sequence: TGTGCCAGCAGTCCACCGACTAGCGGCATATACAATGAGCAGTTCTTC. Protein sequence: CASSPPTSGIYNEQFF.

The rearrangement uses TRBV13 and TRBJ2-7, with D possibly being TRBD1 (6 bases). CDR1 PRHDT and CDR2 FYEKMQ come from the germline V gene (reference sequence). The ends were cut back, 5 bases at V and 10 bases at J, with 15 bases in the middle. CDR3 length equals 12 residues. The CDR3 coding sequence is TGTGCCAGCAGCCCGGGACACCCACCACAGTACTTC. This codes for CASSPGHPPQYF.

The table lists this clone with a few counts. V and J are TRBV18 and TRBJ2-7, with D perhaps matching TRBD2 (6 bases). In germline, CDR1 is KGHSH, CDR2 LQKENI. The CDR3 totals 15 residues. The V and J ends lost 3 bases and 2 bases respectively, with 14 bases between them. CDR3 DNA sequence: TGTGCCAGCTCACCTAGTAGTAGCGGCACCTACGAGCAGTACTTC. Amino acid sequence: CASSPSSSGTYEQYF.

CDR3 residues: CASSAQAGGAGELFF. The DNA for the CDR3 is TGTGCCAGCTCGGCCCAAGCGGGAGGAGCCGGGGAGCTGTTTTTT. The chain carries TRBV6-5 and TRBJ2-2; 9 nucleotides match TRBD2. This CDR3 has 15 amino acids. V shed 8 bases and J 6 bases; nucleotides not matched to a gene: 10. Germline CDR1 and CDR2: MNHEY and SVGAGI.

The V and J genes are TRBV6-6 and TRBJ1-1, with D uncertain. V was pared by 3 bases and J by 1 base, with 9 bases between. CDR1 MNHNY and CDR2 SVGAGI come from the germline V gene (reference sequence). This CDR3 is built from 14 residues. In DNA, the CDR3 is TGTGCCAGCAGTTATCAACGGGGGAACACTGAAGCTTTCTTT. It translates to CASSYQRGNTEAFF.

V gene TRBV19 combines with J gene TRBJ2-1; 7 bases fit TRBD2. V lost 5 bases and J lost 3; bases outside the gene matches: 13. The CDR3 length is 17 residues. Germline V gene lookup returns CDR1 LNHDA and CDR2 SQIVND (reference sequence). CDR3 in amino acids: CASSSPWGGNLYNEQFF. CDR3 nucleotide sequence: TGTGCCAGTAGTTCCCCATGGGGGGGGAACCTCTACAATGAGCAGTTCTTC.